Following are 17 T cell receptor beta chains from one sample sequenced in a study of blood T cells in healthy people across ages. The use of a sample-barcoded 5' primer and a J-beta primer mix characterized a second PCR of about 7 to 12 cycles. One entry per CDR3 protein, called by TCRdb with MiXCR from the 5' RACE reads. The sample consists of hundreds of thousands of distinct CDR3 sequences, 46% of them appearing once. The sequencing input was blood. The receptors were gathered from a man older than 75 in good health.

J is TRBJ2-2 and V is TRBV12-3 or TRBV12-4, with TRBD2 matching over 9 bases. This CDR3 has 16 amino acids. V lost 6 bases, J lost 4 bases, and 9 bases stayed unmatched. The DNA of the CDR3 is TGTGCCAGCAGGGATTTGGGCGGGAGGGCCACCGGGGAGCTGTTTTTT. Translated, it gives CASRDLGGRATGELFF.

The chain is built from TRBV7-9 and TRBJ1-2; D unclear. The V end lost 1 base, the J end lost 5 bases, and 11 bases lay between the germline ends. Germline-derived CDR1 and CDR2 are SEHNR and FQNEAQ (reference sequence). This CDR3 contains 14 residues. CDR3 amino acids: CASSLDRGLYGYTF. DNA for the CDR3: TGTGCCAGCAGCTTAGATCGGGGTCTGTATGGCTACACCTTC.

V usage is TRBV20-1 and J usage is TRBJ2-5; D may be TRBD2 (5 bases). Trimming cost V 0 bases and J 2 bases, with 16 bases left between them. The CDR3 is made up of 16 amino acids. Germline CDR1 DFQATT, CDR2 SNEGSKA (reference sequence). This chain's CDR3 is CSARDLRALGQETQYF. The CDR3 DNA reads as TGCAGTGCTAGAGATTTGAGGGCACTAGGACAAGAGACCCAGTACTTC.

CDR3 coding DNA: TGTGCCAGCAGCCCCGGGACAGGAGAACGCTATAATTCACCCCTCCACTTT. Translating it yields CASSPGTGERYNSPLHF. V usage is TRBV5-6 and J usage is TRBJ1-6, with 8 bases matching TRBD1. The CDR3 runs to 17 residues. The germline CDR1 and CDR2 sequences are SGHDT and YYEEEE. Trimming removed 4 bases from V and 3 bases from J; junction bases left unmatched: 9. The full variable domain, its missing parts supplied by reference TRBV5-6 and TRBJ1-6, is DAGVTQSPTHLIKTRGQQVTLRCSPKSGHDTVSWYQQALGQGPQFIFQYYEEEERQRGNFPDRFSGHQFPNYSSELNVNALLLGDSALYLCASSPGTGERYNSPLHFGNGTRLTVT.

The chain uses TRBV28 and TRBJ2-7, with 9 positions matching TRBD2. The DNA end is more similar to TRBJ2-5, so the J call may be wrong. The CDR3 totals 13 residues. Germline V CDR1 and CDR2: MDHEN, SYDVKM. The CDR3 DNA reads TGTGCCAGCGCTGTCGGACTAGCGAAGACCCAGTACTTC. Translation: CASAVGLAKTQYF.

The chain is built from TRBV12-3 or TRBV12-4 and TRBJ2-7, with a weak D call TRBD1 (6 bases). Trimming took off 6 bases at V and 3 bases at J, with 18 bases between the two ends. The CDR3 length is 15 residues. This CDR3 reads CASSQDQGIGYEQYF. Written as DNA, the CDR3 is TGTGCCAGCAGCCAGGATCAGGGGATCGGCTACGAGCAGTACTTC.

The J gene is TRBJ2-7, the V gene TRBV7-6; D is unresolved. From germline, CDR1 is SGHVS and CDR2 FNYEAQ. With 5 bases removed from V and 1 base from J, the gap between germline ends came to 15 bases. This CDR3 has 15 amino acids. CDR3 DNA sequence: TGTGCCAGCAGCCCTTTAGAGCAGATGTCCTACGAGCAGTACTTC. It encodes CASSPLEQMSYEQYF.

The V gene is TRBV5-1, the J gene TRBJ2-2; D is perhaps TRBD1 (6 bases). The germline V gene encodes CDR1 SGHRS and CDR2 YFSETQ. The CDR3 consists of 13 residues. Deletions cut 9 bases from V and 7 bases from J, with 16 bases between. The CDR3: CATTPQGNGELFF. In nucleotides, the CDR3 is TGCGCCACCACGCCTCAGGGGAACGGGGAGCTGTTTTTT.

This clonotype has a single count. The genes are TRBV7-2 and TRBJ2-6; unclear D gene. This CDR3 is built from 16 residues. Germline V CDR1 and CDR2: SGHTA, FQGNSA. Trimming pared 5 bases from V and 4 bases from J, leaving 15 bases between. The chain's CDR3 is CTSSRDLGSGANVLTF. The CDR3 bases are TGTACCAGCAGCAGAGACCTCGGTTCAGGGGCCAACGTCCTGACTTTC.

This clonotype has a count of ten or more. V usage is TRBV20-1 and J usage is TRBJ1-6; a weak D match, TRBD1 (5 bases). CDR3 length equals 13 residues. Per germline, CDR1 DFQATT and CDR2 SNEGSKA (reference sequence). Trimming cost V 0 bases and J 9 bases, with 9 bases left between them. The CDR3 here is CSARDSGGSPLHF. CDR3 nucleotides: TGCAGTGCTAGAGATAGCGGGGGTTCACCCCTCCACTTT.

In this sample, this clonotype turned up a few times. This chain uses TRBV7-2 with TRBJ2-7, with a tentative D call TRBD1 (6 bases). The CDR3 totals 14 residues. Germline V lookup: CDR1 SGHTA, CDR2 FQGNSA. The V end lost 1 base, the J end lost 7 bases, and 14 bases lay between the germline ends. The CDR3 here is CASSLVAGAGEQYF. DNA of the CDR3: TGTGCCAGCAGCTTAGTGGCAGGGGCTGGGGAGCAGTACTTC.

V and J are TRBV28 and TRBJ2-7; 10 bases are shared with TRBD2. CDR3 size: 18 residues. Trimming cost V 3 bases and J 0 bases; bases outside gene matches: 11. Germline values: CDR1 MDHEN, CDR2 SYDVKM. CDR3 in amino acids: CASSFNRLAGVLSYEQYF. For the CDR3, the DNA is TGTGCCAGCAGTTTTAACCGACTAGCGGGTGTGCTCTCCTACGAGCAGTACTTC.

Ten or more counts support this clonotype. The chain joins TRBV16 to TRBJ2-1, with TRBD2 as a possible D gene (6 bases). V dropped 0 bases and J dropped 5 bases, with 17 bases sitting between them. This CDR3 spans 17 amino acids. Per the germline V gene, CDR1 is KGHSY and CDR2 is FQNENV. CDR3 in amino acids: CASSQSVGGASHNEQFF. The CDR3 nucleotides are TGTGCCAGCAGCCAATCTGTCGGCGGGGCGTCACACAATGAGCAGTTCTTC.

The chain is built from TRBV6-6 and TRBJ1-2, with TRBD1 as a possible D gene (6 bases). The CDR3 sequence is 17 residues long. Trimming stripped 5 bases from V and 8 bases from J, with 27 bases between. The germline V gene has CDR1 MNHNY and CDR2 SVGAGI (reference sequence). Here the CDR3 reads CASSTLTGPPGHRGYTF. In DNA, the CDR3 is TGTGCCAGCAGTACGTTGACAGGACCTCCGGGACACCGAGGCTACACCTTC.

The J gene is TRBJ1-4, the V gene TRBV7-9; TRBD1 is a possible D gene (5 bases). The CDR3 length is 15 residues. The germline V gene has CDR1 SEHNR and CDR2 FQNEAQ (reference sequence). Trimming took off 5 bases at V and 3 bases at J, with 13 bases between the two ends. The CDR3 DNA reads as TGTGCCAGCAGCATCGACAGCTTCTCTAATGAAAAACTGTTTTTT. It encodes CASSIDSFSNEKLFF.

CDR3 protein: CSGEWLYNEQYF. The CDR3 coding sequence is TGCAGTGGGGAGTGGCTCTACAATGAGCAGTACTTC. The genes are TRBV20-1 and TRBJ2-7, with D maybe TRBD2 (5 bases). Germline-derived CDR1 and CDR2 are DFQATT and SNEGSKA (reference sequence). The V gene lost 7 bases and the J gene lost 7 bases, with 17 bases spanning the gap. The CDR3 covers 12 residues.

This clonotype occurred a few times. The V gene is TRBV6-5, the J gene TRBJ1-1, with a tentative D call TRBD1 (5 bases). V was clipped by 3 bases and J by 10 bases, with 9 bases between them. The CDR3 runs to 11 residues. CDR1 and CDR2 from the germline V gene are MNHEY and SVGAGI. In nucleotides, the CDR3 is TGTGCCAGCAGTTATCTCGGGGGAGCTTTCTTT. Amino acids: CASSYLGGAFF.